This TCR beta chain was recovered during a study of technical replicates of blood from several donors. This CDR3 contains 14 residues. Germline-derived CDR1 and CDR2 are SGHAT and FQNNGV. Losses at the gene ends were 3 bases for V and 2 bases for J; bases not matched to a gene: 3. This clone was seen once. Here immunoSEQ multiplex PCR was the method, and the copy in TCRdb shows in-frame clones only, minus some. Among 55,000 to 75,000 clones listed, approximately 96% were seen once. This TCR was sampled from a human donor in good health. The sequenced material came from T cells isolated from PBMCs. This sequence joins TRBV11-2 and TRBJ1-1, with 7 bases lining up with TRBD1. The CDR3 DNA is TGTGCCAGCAGCTTCGAGGGGGCAAACACTGAAGCTTTCTTT. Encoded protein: CASSFEGANTEAFF.